This entry lists 19 T cell receptor beta chains sequenced from one sample in a study of blood T cell repertoires in COVID-19. The repertoire was sequenced with immunoSEQ multiplex PCR; TCRdb's copy has only in-frame clones and lacks some. Of about 74,000 clones listed, under 85% are singletons. Specimen: peripheral blood. All receptors derive from a man between 70 and 80 years old with acute or convalescent COVID-19.

This chain links TRBV6-9 with TRBJ2-5; 7 nucleotides agree with TRBD2. The V and J ends lost 4 bases and 5 bases, in that order; junction bases with no gene match: 19. The CDR3 is made up of 18 amino acids. Per germline, CDR1 MNHGY and CDR2 SVAAGI. The DNA of the CDR3 is TGTGCCAGCAGTTTTCCCCCCTCGCGGGAGAGTGCCTTCGAGACCCAGTACTTC. Encoded protein: CASSFPPSRESAFETQYF.

The chain joins TRBV12-3 or TRBV12-4 to TRBJ2-3; no clear D. V lost 6 bases, J lost 3 bases, and 10 bases lay in between. This CDR3 comprises 13 residues. The chain's CDR3 is CASSDPGTDTQYF. The CDR3 DNA follows: TGTGCCAGCAGCGACCCAGGTACAGATACGCAGTATTTT.

The V and J genes are TRBV14 and TRBJ2-1; TRBD1 agrees at 12 bases. The junction had 2 bases not matched to a gene; V was cut back by 4 bases and J by 4 bases. This CDR3 is 15 amino acids long. CDR1 is SGHDN, CDR2 FVKESK, per germline. CDR3: CASSLGQGAYNEQFF. The DNA of the CDR3 is TGTGCCAGCAGCCTGGGACAGGGGGCTTACAATGAGCAGTTCTTC. The variable domain in full, completed from reference TRBV14 and TRBJ2-1, reads EAGVTQFPSHSVIEKGQTVTLRCDPISGHDNLYWYRRVMGKEIKFLLHFVKESKQDESGMPNNRFLAERTGGTYSTLKVQPAELEDSGVYFCASSLGQGAYNEQFFGPGTRLTVL.

This rearrangement joins TRBV5-4 to TRBJ2-3; 7 positions agree with TRBD1. J gave up 0 bases and V 6 bases, and 7 bases lay outside the gene matches. Germline-derived CDR1 and CDR2 are SGHNT and YYREEE (reference sequence). This CDR3 has 15 amino acids. CDR3 residues: CASTETGVSTDTQYF. CDR3 coding DNA: TGTGCCAGCACTGAAACAGGGGTGAGCACAGATACGCAGTATTTT.

This sequence joins TRBV11-2 and TRBJ2-3; tentatively, D is TRBD1 (7 bases). Trimming removed 5 bases from V and 5 bases from J, with 17 bases in between. The CDR3 extends over 15 amino acids. CDR1 and CDR2 (germline): SGHAT, FQNNGV. CDR3 in amino acids: CASSPRRQGGDTQYF. Here the CDR3 DNA reads TGTGCCAGCAGCCCTCGTCGTCAGGGGGGAGATACGCAGTATTTT.

This clone was detected only once. The CDR3 loop is CASSLATSGDHEQFF. CDR3 DNA: TGTGCCAGCAGTTTAGCGACTAGCGGAGATCATGAGCAGTTCTTC. This chain joins TRBV28 and TRBJ2-1, with 9 bases matching TRBD2. Looked up from germline, CDR1 is MDHEN and CDR2 is SYDVKM. This CDR3 has 15 residues. V gave up 2 bases and J gave up 8 bases; unmatched junction bases: 7.

The chain's CDR3 is CASSSAGLAGVGEQYF. The DNA of the CDR3 is TGTGCCAGCAGCTCCGCAGGACTAGCGGGAGTAGGGGAGCAGTACTTC. The V call is TRBV7-2, the J call TRBJ2-7; 13 nucleotides align to TRBD2. The CDR3 spans 16 residues. The J segment lost 7 bases and the V segment lost 4 bases, leaving 10 bases of the junction unmatched. The germline CDR1 and CDR2 sequences are SGHTA and FQGNSA.

The V and J genes are TRBV4-1 and TRBJ2-7; maybe TRBD1 (6 bases). Looked up from germline, CDR1 is MGHRA and CDR2 is YSYEKL. The CDR3 has 15 amino acids. Trimming removed 0 bases from V and 0 bases from J, with 9 bases in between. The CDR3 reads CASSQDPGASYEQYF. The CDR3 DNA sequence: TGCGCCAGCAGCCAAGATCCAGGGGCCTCCTACGAGCAGTACTTC.

This chain uses TRBV11-2 with TRBJ1-3, with TRBD1 identical over 8 bases. CDR1 and CDR2 from the germline V gene are SGHAT and FQNNGV. This CDR3 contains 15 residues. Trimming took 5 bases from V and 5 from J; bases not matched to a gene: 8. The CDR3 nucleotides read TGTGCCAGCAGCCTCGGACAGGGTAGGAGAAACACCATATATTTT. It translates to CASSLGQGRRNTIYF.

The V call is TRBV15, the J call TRBJ1-1, with D perhaps TRBD1 (6 bases). The germline V and J ends were trimmed by 2 bases and 5 bases, with 9 bases remaining between them. This CDR3 region has 13 residues. Germline lookup yields CDR1 LNHNV and CDR2 YYDKDF (reference sequence). CDR3 amino acids: CATSRTTGTEAFF. CDR3 nucleotides: TGTGCCACCAGCAGAACCACAGGGACTGAAGCTTTCTTT.

This chain links TRBV7-9 with TRBJ2-3; TRBD1 might be the D (6 bases). Germline CDR1 and CDR2: SEHNR and FQNEAQ (reference sequence). V dropped 0 bases and J dropped 2 bases, with 18 bases sitting between them. The CDR3 loop spans 18 amino acids. The chain's CDR3 is CASSLALGQSTDTDTQYF. As DNA, the CDR3 is TGTGCCAGCAGCTTAGCGCTTGGACAGTCGACGGACACAGATACGCAGTATTTT.

This clone was counted only a few times. This chain joins TRBV6-1 and TRBJ1-6; D may be TRBD1 (5 bases). The germline V gene has CDR1 MNHNS and CDR2 SASEGT. The V end was cut by 3 bases, the J end by 7 bases, with 13 bases between. The CDR3 has 15 residues. CDR3 sequence reads: CASSDGGFWNSPLHF. CDR3 nucleotides: TGTGCCAGCAGTGATGGGGGGTTTTGGAATTCACCCCTCCACTTT.

The chain couples TRBV28 to TRBJ2-1, with 7 bases that match TRBD2. With V trimmed by 4 bases and J by 0 bases, 6 bases remained unmatched. CDR1 is MDHEN and CDR2 is SYDVKM in the germline V gene. The CDR3 extends over 16 amino acids. CDR3 in DNA: TGTGCCAGCAGTTCCCGAGCGGGGAGCTCCTACAATGAGCAGTTCTTC. Translation gives CASSSRAGSSYNEQFF.

The V gene is TRBV7-9, the J gene TRBJ2-7; D remains ambiguous. Germline CDR1 SEHNR, CDR2 FQNEAQ (reference sequence). The CDR3 covers 14 residues. Trimming removed 2 bases from V and 2 bases from J, with 10 bases in between. CDR3 in DNA: TGTGCCAGCAGCTTATCCCTAGACCCCTACGAGCAGTACTTC. Translated: CASSLSLDPYEQYF.

The chain carries TRBV29-1 and TRBJ2-3; 7 bases are a match to TRBD1. The CDR3 sequence is 13 residues long. Germline V CDR1 and CDR2: SQVTM, ANQGSEA. V shed 7 bases, J shed 5 bases, and the junction held 9 bases outside the gene matches. The CDR3 coding sequence is TGCAGCGCCGCTAGGGGGCGCGTAGATACGCAGTATTTT. Translation gives CSAARGRVDTQYF.

The genes are TRBV3-1 (or the pseudogene TRBV3-2) and TRBJ1-1, with D hard to call. The CDR3 has 13 residues. The V and J ends lost 3 bases and 5 bases respectively, with 10 bases between them. CDR1 is LGHDT, CDR2 YNNKEL, per germline (reference sequence). Here the CDR3 DNA reads TGTGCCAGCAGCCAGGCCGCGGGTACTGAAGCTTTCTTT. Residues: CASSQAAGTEAFF.

The rearrangement links TRBV7-2 to TRBJ1-6; 7 nucleotides line up with TRBD1. The V gene end was trimmed by 5 bases and the J gene end by 7 bases; junction bases not matched to a gene: 11. CDR1 and CDR2 from the germline V gene are SGHTA and FQGNSA. The CDR3 contains 16 residues. The DNA of the CDR3 is TGTGCCAGCAGCCCCCAGTTGCAGGGGGTCAATTCACCCCTCCACTTT. This sequence encodes CASSPQLQGVNSPLHF. Based on the CDR3 plus reference TRBV7-2 and TRBJ1-6, the full variable domain is GAGVSQSPSNKVTEKGKDVELRCDPISGHTALYWYRQSLGQGLEFLIYFQGNSAPDKSGLPSDRFSAERTGGSVSTLTIQRTQQEDSAVYLCASSPQLQGVNSPLHFGNGTRLTVT.

This chain connects TRBV24-1 to TRBJ1-5; the D is unclear. Germline CDR1 and CDR2: KGHDR and SFDVKD. This CDR3 is built from 15 residues. Trimming removed 6 bases from V and 3 bases from J, with 14 bases in between. The CDR3 region has the DNA TGTGCCACCAGTCCCGCAACGGGTTCCAATCAGCCCCAGCATTTT. It specifies CATSPATGSNQPQHF.

This clone was recorded many times. The chain recombines TRBV9 with TRBJ2-5, with no clear D. The germline V gene has CDR1 SGDLS and CDR2 YYNGEE. CDR3 size: 16 residues. The V end lost 4 bases, the J end lost 2 bases, and 18 bases lay between the germline ends. The DNA for the CDR3 is TGTGCCAGCAGCAACTTCGACAAGGATGATCAAGAGACCCAGTACTTC. Translated: CASSNFDKDDQETQYF. The whole variable domain, remainder taken from reference TRBV9 and TRBJ2-5, is DSGVTQTPKHLITATGQRVTLRCSPRSGDLSVYWYQQSLDQGLQFLIQYYNGEERAKGNILERFSAQQFPDLHSELNLSSLELGDSALYFCASSNFDKDDQETQYFGPGTRLLVL.